The next 21 T cell receptor beta chains were all read from a single sample in a study of technical replicates of blood from several donors listed by TCRdb under 2017. Library construction relied on the immunoSEQ multiplex PCR assay. In its TCRdb copy, this immuneACCESS table keeps in-frame sequences only and misses some clones. Where compared with another copy, unresolved V genes explain less than half of these, and the others have no known cause. This sample has roughly 80,000 clones in its table, and roughly 90% of those were observed once. Together, the top ten hold 0.25% of the sample. The sequenced material came from T cells isolated from PBMCs. The receptors were sampled from a human donor in good health.

V gene TRBV28 combines with J gene TRBJ1-5; no firm D call. The CDR3 runs to 13 residues. V was shortened by 2 bases and J by 4 bases, with 6 bases between the two germline ends. Per the germline V gene, CDR1 is MDHEN and CDR2 is SYDVKM. CDR3 sequence: CASSLSANQPQHF. In DNA form, the CDR3 reads TGTGCCAGCAGTTTAAGCGCGAATCAGCCCCAGCATTTT.

This clone showed up just a few times. The CDR3 region has the DNA TGCGCCAGCATGGAGCGTGTCGGGGGGCTGGCTTTCTTT. It encodes CASMERVGGLAFF. V is TRBV10-1 and J is TRBJ1-1; D possibly corresponds to TRBD1 (6 bases). CDR1 WNHNN and CDR2 SYGVQD come from the germline V gene (reference sequence). CDR3 length: 13 residues. V lost 7 bases to trimming and J lost 11 bases, with 20 bases between them.

This chain joins TRBV5-1 and TRBJ2-7; the D gene is possibly TRBD1 (6 bases). From germline, CDR1 is SGHRS and CDR2 YFSETQ. The V end lost 10 bases, the J end lost 0 bases, and 14 bases lay between the germline ends. This CDR3 has 13 amino acids. The CDR3 bases are TGCGCCGGCAACAGGGAGAGCTCCTACGAGCAGTACTTC. Its protein product is CAGNRESSYEQYF.

As regards this clone: Other DNA sequences in this sample translate to the same CDR3. The V and J genes are TRBV2 and TRBJ1-1; tentatively, D is TRBD1 (5 bases). Germline loops: CDR1 SNHLY, CDR2 FYNNEI. This CDR3 spans 13 amino acids. Trimming cost V 5 bases and J 2 bases, with 9 bases left between them. The CDR3 coding sequence is TGTGCCAGCAGTCGCGACAGTAACACTGAAGCTTTCTTT. Translating gives CASSRDSNTEAFF. The full variable domain, its missing parts supplied by reference TRBV2 and TRBJ1-1, is EPEVTQTPSHQVTQMGQEVILRCVPISNHLYFYWYRQILGQKVEFLVSFYNNEISEKSEIFDDQFSVERPDGSNFTLKIRSTKLEDSAMYFCASSRDSNTEAFFGQGTRLTVV.

The rearrangement joins TRBV5-1 to TRBJ2-5; D may be TRBD1 (5 bases). Trimming stripped 1 base from V and 3 bases from J, with 10 bases between. CDR1 and CDR2 from the germline V gene are SGHRS and YFSETQ. CDR3 length equals 14 residues. Here the CDR3 reads CASSLQGPKETQYF. The CDR3 nucleotides are TGCGCCAGCAGCTTGCAGGGTCCGAAAGAGACCCAGTACTTC.

The V call is TRBV6-1, the J call TRBJ1-5; D perhaps matches TRBD1 (5 bases). Germline lookup yields CDR1 MNHNS and CDR2 SASEGT. The V gene lost 2 bases and the J gene lost 5 bases, with 13 bases spanning the gap. The CDR3 contains 15 residues. For the CDR3, the DNA is TGTGCCAGCAGTGAATGGGCAGGGTGGGATCAGCCCCAGCATTTT. Translating it yields CASSEWAGWDQPQHF.

The chain employs TRBV4-1 and TRBJ2-1, with 11 bases matching TRBD2. The length of the CDR3 is 16 residues. Per germline, CDR1 MGHRA and CDR2 YSYEKL. V shed 2 bases, J shed 6 bases, and the junction held 6 bases outside the gene matches. Here the CDR3 DNA reads TGCGCCAGCAGCCAATTCCGACTAGCGGGGATCAATGAGCAGTTCTTC. This gives the protein CASSQFRLAGINEQFF.

The chain links TRBV19 to TRBJ1-1; a possible D gene is TRBD1 (5 bases). The V end lost 2 bases, the J end lost 4 bases, and 8 bases lay between the germline ends. Germline V gene lookup returns CDR1 LNHDA and CDR2 SQIVND (reference sequence). The CDR3 is made up of 13 amino acids. CDR3 sequence (DNA): TGTGCCAGTAGTATATTAGGGGTCACTGAAGCTTTCTTT. It encodes CASSILGVTEAFF. The full variable domain, its missing parts supplied by reference TRBV19 and TRBJ1-1, is DGGITQSPKYLFRKEGQNVTLSCEQNLNHDAMYWYRQDPGQGLRLIYYSQIVNDFQKGDIAEGYSVSREKKESFPLTVTSAQKNPTAFYLCASSILGVTEAFFGQGTRLTVV.

The gene calls are TRBV5-4 and TRBJ2-7; TRBD2 is a possible D gene (5 bases). Trimming shortened V by 0 bases and J by 1 base, and 11 bases separated the two germline ends. Germline values: CDR1 SGHNT, CDR2 YYREEE (reference sequence). CDR3 length: 15 residues. CDR3 residues: CASSLDGSWSYEQYF. DNA of the CDR3: TGTGCCAGCAGCTTGGATGGGAGTTGGTCCTACGAGCAGTACTTC.

This rearrangement joins TRBV5-1 to TRBJ1-4, with 11 bases that match TRBD1. The CDR3 is 15 residues long. After removal of 2 bases from V and 5 bases from J, the junction contained 2 bases not matched to a gene. Germline V CDR1 and CDR2: SGHRS, YFSETQ. Written as DNA, the CDR3 is TGCGCCAGCAGCTTTGGGACAGGGGGGAATGAAAAACTGTTTTTT. Protein: CASSFGTGGNEKLFF.

Only a few counts were recorded for this clone. The V and J genes are TRBV5-1 and TRBJ1-1; TRBD1 is a possible D gene (5 bases). The V gene's germline CDR1 is SGHRS and CDR2 YFSETQ. Trimming cost V 3 bases and J 1 base, with 7 bases left between them. The CDR3 consists of 13 residues. This CDR3 is CASSWGKNTEAFF. The CDR3, as DNA: TGCGCCAGCAGCTGGGGCAAGAACACTGAAGCTTTCTTT.

This rearrangement joins TRBV9 to TRBJ1-5, with a tentative D call TRBD1 (6 bases). This CDR3 spans 15 amino acids. Germline V gene sequence: CDR1 SGDLS, CDR2 YYNGEE. V was trimmed by 0 bases and J by 4 bases, leaving 11 bases between them. The CDR3 loop is CASSVEAGVNQPQHF. The CDR3 coding sequence is TGTGCCAGCAGCGTAGAGGCAGGGGTAAATCAGCCCCAGCATTTT.

V and J are TRBV6-7 and TRBJ2-7; TRBD2 agrees at 8 bases. TRBV6-7 is reported as an ORF; its role is uncertain. J gave up 5 bases and V 8 bases, and 8 bases lay outside the gene matches. The CDR3 contains 13 residues. The CDR3 sequence: CASFGGGTDEQYF. DNA for the CDR3: TGTGCCAGCTTCGGGGGGGGCACCGACGAGCAGTACTTC.

This chain links TRBV27 with TRBJ2-1; D is possibly TRBD1 (5 bases). In germline, CDR1 is MNHEY, CDR2 SMNVEV (reference sequence). CDR3 length: 12 amino acids. The germline V and J ends were trimmed by 3 bases and 10 bases, with 10 bases remaining between them. The CDR3 loop is CASSFKGQEQFF. The CDR3, as DNA: TGTGCCAGCAGTTTCAAGGGGCAGGAGCAGTTCTTC.

The V gene is TRBV6-1, the J gene TRBJ2-7; 10 bases align to TRBD1. CDR3 length: 13 amino acids. Trimming removed 6 bases from V and 3 bases from J; junction bases left unmatched: 2. Germline V gene data show CDR1 as MNHNS and CDR2 as SASEGT. CDR3 in DNA: TGTGCCAGCAGGAGGGACAGGGGCTACGAGCAGTACTTC. Residues: CASRRDRGYEQYF.

The genes are TRBV21-1 and TRBJ2-5; the table's D call TRBD2 went unverified against the DNA. TRBV21-1 is an annotated pseudogene. There are 17 residues in the CDR3. The CDR3 is CASSKDPERACIETQYF. In DNA form, the CDR3 reads TGTGCCAGCAGCAAAGACCCCGAGAGGGCGTGTATCGAGACCCAGTACTTC.

This clone turned up a few times. The rearrangement links TRBV14 to TRBJ1-1; no reliable D call. Germline V gene sequence: CDR1 SGHDN, CDR2 FVKESK. V dropped 1 base and J dropped 0 bases, with 9 bases sitting between them. The CDR3 has 15 residues. CDR3 DNA sequence: TGTGCCAGCAGCCAAGGAGACGGGATGAACACTGAAGCTTTCTTT. Encoded protein: CASSQGDGMNTEAFF. Full variable domain (rest looked up from reference TRBV14 and TRBJ1-1): EAGVTQFPSHSVIEKGQTVTLRCDPISGHDNLYWYRRVMGKEIKFLLHFVKESKQDESGMPNNRFLAERTGGTYSTLKVQPAELEDSGVYFCASSQGDGMNTEAFFGQGTRLTVV.

The genes are TRBV5-8 and TRBJ2-7, with 10 nucleotides matching TRBD2. The CDR3 spans 17 residues. V trimming: 5 bases; J trimming: 0 bases; junction bases outside the gene matches: 11. Germline assignment: CDR1 SGHTS and CDR2 YDEGEE. The CDR3 is CASRNTGLALSSYEQYF. The CDR3 DNA reads TGTGCCAGCAGAAATACGGGACTAGCGTTGAGCTCCTACGAGCAGTACTTC.

The genes are TRBV5-4 and TRBJ1-1; D might be TRBD1 (5 bases). The CDR3 loop spans 14 amino acids. The germline V gene encodes CDR1 SGHNT and CDR2 YYREEE (reference sequence). The V end lost 5 bases, the J end lost 4 bases, and 15 bases lay between the germline ends. This chain's CDR3 is CASSSGGGGTEAFF. CDR3 coding DNA: TGTGCCAGCAGTTCGGGGGGGGGAGGCACTGAAGCTTTCTTT.

This chain joins TRBV6-5 and TRBJ2-7; 10 bases are a match to TRBD2. CDR3 length: 14 residues. Germline V gene sequence: CDR1 MNHEY, CDR2 SVGAGI. Losses at the gene ends were 7 bases for V and 4 bases for J; bases not matched to a gene: 7. CDR3 nucleotide sequence: TGTGCCAGCAAAAGGACTAGCGGAAATTACGAGCAGTACTTC. Amino acid sequence: CASKRTSGNYEQYF.

The CDR3 spells CASSAGTVGYEQYF. The DNA for the CDR3 is TGTGCCAGCAGTGCCGGGACAGTAGGTTACGAGCAGTACTTC. The chain employs TRBV27 and TRBJ2-7; 7 bases fit TRBD1. The CDR3 covers 14 residues. The germline gives CDR1 MNHEY, CDR2 SMNVEV (reference sequence). V gave up 5 bases and J gave up 4 bases; unmatched junction bases: 8.